Below are 19 T cell receptor beta chains sequenced from a single sample in a study of blood T cells in healthy people across ages. A second PCR of about 6 to 12 cycles used a sample-barcoded 5' primer and a J-beta primer mix. MiXCR, run by TCRdb on the 5' RACE reads, gives a single entry per CDR3 protein. The sample lists 550,000 to 600,000 distinct CDR3 sequences; 27% were seen once. The specimen was blood. These receptors were obtained from a woman in her 70s in good health.

This clonotype was detected ten times or more. CDR3 in amino acids: CSASFGQETQYF. The DNA for the CDR3 is TGCAGTGCTAGTTTCGGTCAAGAGACCCAGTACTTC. This chain connects TRBV20-1 to TRBJ2-5, with D unclear. V lost 3 bases and J lost 2, with 7 bases in between. The CDR3 consists of 12 residues. The germline V gene encodes CDR1 DFQATT and CDR2 SNEGSKA (reference sequence).

This chain connects TRBV29-1 to TRBJ2-5, with 10 bases lining up with TRBD2. This CDR3 comprises 13 residues. The V gene's germline CDR1 is SQVTM and CDR2 ANQGSEA. Unmatched junction bases numbered 1, after V lost 4 bases and J lost 2 bases. The CDR3 spells CSVVLAGQETQYF. CDR3 sequence (DNA): TGCAGCGTTGTACTAGCGGGACAAGAGACCCAGTACTTC. Filled out from reference TRBV29-1 and TRBJ2-5, the complete variable domain reads SAVISQKPSRDICQRGTSLTIQCQVDSQVTMMFWYRQQPGQSLTLIATANQGSEATYESGFVIDKFPISRPNLTFSTLTVSNMSPEDSSIYLCSVVLAGQETQYFGPGTRLLVL.

This chain connects TRBV5-6 to TRBJ2-5; perhaps TRBD2 as D (6 bases). Germline CDR1 SGHDT, CDR2 YYEEEE. CDR3 length: 14 amino acids. The V and J ends lost 6 bases and 4 bases respectively, with 16 bases between them. The CDR3 region has the DNA TGTGCCAGCAACCCCCAGGGACTTGGAGAGACCCAGTACTTC. Translated: CASNPQGLGETQYF.

This clonotype was detected only a few times. The chain recombines TRBV5-1 with TRBJ2-2; D is unclear. This CDR3 spans 14 amino acids. Germline CDR1 and CDR2: SGHRS and YFSETQ. Trimming cost V 0 bases and J 7 bases, with 10 bases left between them. The CDR3 loop reads CASSLDYSDGELFF. In DNA, the CDR3 is TGCGCCAGCAGCTTGGACTACTCAGACGGGGAGCTGTTTTTT.

V usage is TRBV2 and J usage is TRBJ1-2, with a tentative D call TRBD1 (5 bases). V was shortened by 7 bases and J by 3 bases, with 18 bases between the two germline ends. This CDR3 has 15 residues. Germline CDR1 SNHLY, CDR2 FYNNEI. For the CDR3, the DNA is TGTGCCAGCACTCCTCGACCTGGGGGGGACTATGGCTACACCTTC. Its protein product is CASTPRPGGDYGYTF.

This chain uses TRBV7-3 with TRBJ2-5; perhaps TRBD1 as D (5 bases). Germline CDR1 is SGHTA and CDR2 is FQGTGA. Trimming took 5 bases from V and 1 from J, leaving 8 bases between them. The CDR3 loop spans 13 amino acids. The CDR3 coding sequence is TGTGCCAGCAGCCTACAGGCCCAAGAGACCCAGTACTTC. It codes for CASSLQAQETQYF.

Concerning this clonotype: One junction end does not reproduce the germline sequence, and a read error may be involved. The chain couples TRBV5-5 to TRBJ1-2; weak D call: TRBD1 (5 bases). Germline assignment: CDR1 SGHKS and CDR2 YYEKEE (reference sequence). The CDR3 consists of 14 residues. The DNA for the CDR3 is TGTGCCAGCAGCCCGAGGGGCGGATCGGATGGCCACACCTTC. Translating it yields CASSPRGGSDGHTF.

To note about this clonotype: The junction departs from germline at one end; a sequencing error may be responsible. The J gene is TRBJ1-1, the V gene TRBV12-3 or TRBV12-4; D is undetermined. The CDR3 is 15 amino acids. CDR3 nucleotide sequence: TGTGCCAGCAGTTTAGAGCCGATTATGAACACTGAGGCTTTCTTT. Its protein product is CASSLEPIMNTEAFF.

This clonotype has only a few counts. The gene calls are TRBV19 and TRBJ2-7; D might be TRBD1 (6 bases). The CDR3 has 12 residues. The V gene lost 7 bases and the J gene lost 3 bases, with 10 bases spanning the gap. Germline V gives CDR1 LNHDA, CDR2 SQIVND (reference sequence). The CDR3 DNA reads TGTGCCAGTACCGACAGGAACTACGAGCAGTACTTC. It encodes CASTDRNYEQYF.

There are a few counts of this clonotype. The chain uses TRBV30 and TRBJ2-1, with a tentative D call TRBD1 (6 bases). Trimming took 6 bases from V and 4 from J, leaving 10 bases between them. Germline V gene sequence: CDR1 GTSNPN, CDR2 SVGIG (reference sequence). The CDR3 runs to 12 residues. In DNA form, the CDR3 reads TGTGCCTGCCGGGACAATTACAATGAGCAGTTCTTC. Protein: CACRDNYNEQFF.

The gene calls are TRBV20-1 and TRBJ2-7; 7 nucleotides agree with TRBD2. V shed 6 bases, J shed 5 bases, and the junction held 16 bases outside the gene matches. Germline values: CDR1 DFQATT, CDR2 SNEGSKA (reference sequence). The CDR3 has 15 residues. CDR3 bases: TGCAGTGCCTCCCTTCTTCGCGGGGGAATCCACGAGCAGTACTTC. This codes for CSASLLRGGIHEQYF.

This chain connects TRBV4-3 to TRBJ1-4; no clear D gene. CDR3 length: 13 amino acids. Germline values: CDR1 LGHNA, CDR2 YSLEER. Trimming took off 0 bases at V and 16 bases at J, with 15 bases between the two ends. In DNA, the CDR3 is TGCGCCAGCAGCCAAGATCGACGGGGAGCCAAGTTTTTT. Translated: CASSQDRRGAKFF.

This clonotype was detected only a few times. The V gene is TRBV6-2 or TRBV6-3, the J gene TRBJ1-5; D unclear. This CDR3 spans 14 amino acids. Germline V gene sequence: CDR1 MNHEY, CDR2 SVGEGT. V was trimmed by 6 bases and J by 0 bases, leaving 9 bases between them. CDR3 sequence: CASSVQNSNQPQHF. The CDR3 nucleotides read TGTGCCAGCAGCGTACAGAATAGCAATCAGCCCCAGCATTTT.

This clonotype was recorded many times. V is TRBV15 and J is TRBJ1-4, with D perhaps TRBD1 (5 bases). This CDR3 comprises 17 residues. Germline V gene sequence: CDR1 LNHNV, CDR2 YYDKDF (reference sequence). Trimming pared 4 bases from V and 2 bases from J, leaving 17 bases between. This CDR3 reads CATSNDGGGSTNEKLFF. CDR3 sequence (DNA): TGTGCCACCAGCAACGATGGCGGGGGATCTACTAATGAAAAACTGTTTTTT.

This clonotype was detected only a few times. The chain recombines TRBV20-1 with TRBJ2-7; D is perhaps TRBD1 or TRBD2 (5 bases each). Germline V gene lookup returns CDR1 DFQATT and CDR2 SNEGSKA (reference sequence). The V end lost 5 bases, the J end lost 1 base, and 15 bases lay between the germline ends. CDR3 size: 14 residues. CDR3 protein: CSAQRGGRSYEQYF. The DNA for the CDR3 is TGCAGTGCTCAAAGGGGTGGGAGATCCTACGAGCAGTACTTC.

The J gene is TRBJ2-3, the V gene TRBV3-1; tentative D call: TRBD2 (5 bases). Between the trimmed V and J ends, which lost 4 bases and 4 bases, there was a span of 15 bases. This CDR3 is 15 amino acids long. Germline loops: CDR1 LGHDT, CDR2 YNNKEL (reference sequence). The CDR3 sequence: CASSPRTRIADTQYF. In DNA form, the CDR3 reads TGTGCCAGCAGCCCTCGGACTCGGATAGCAGATACGCAGTATTTT.

CDR3 loop: CSASLGPGNEQFF. As DNA, the CDR3 is TGCAGTGCTAGCCTAGGGCCCGGCAATGAGCAGTTCTTC. The V gene is TRBV20-1, the J gene TRBJ2-1; no clear D gene. V was trimmed by 3 bases and J by 6 bases, leaving 12 bases between them. CDR1 is DFQATT and CDR2 is SNEGSKA in the germline V gene (reference sequence). This CDR3 has 13 residues.

The chain joins TRBV12-3 or TRBV12-4 to TRBJ1-2, with D perhaps matching TRBD1 (5 bases). The V gene lost 1 base and the J gene lost 1 base, with 10 bases spanning the gap. The CDR3 consists of 15 residues. The CDR3 DNA follows: TGTGCCAGCAGTTTAGGGACATATGGTAACTATGGCTACACCTTC. Protein: CASSLGTYGNYGYTF.

The rearrangement uses TRBV4-1 and TRBJ2-3; TRBD2 matches at 7 bases. The V gene's germline CDR1 is MGHRA and CDR2 YSYEKL. The CDR3 consists of 17 residues. The trim removed 4 bases at V and 1 base at J, leaving 11 bases unmatched. In DNA form, the CDR3 reads TGCGCCAGCAGCCGCCAAGGAGGCGCGGGGGGCACAGATACGCAGTATTTT. Amino acid sequence: CASSRQGGAGGTDTQYF.